Below, 8 T cell receptor beta chains from the same sample are listed, as sequenced in a study of blood T cells in healthy people across ages. The use of a sample-barcoded 5' primer and a J-beta primer mix characterized a second PCR of about 6 to 12 cycles. TCRdb analysed the 5' RACE reads with MiXCR anew, one entry per CDR3 protein. The data hold about 580,000 distinct CDR3 sequences, with around 50% observed a single time. Input material: blood. All receptors derive from a man older than 75 in good health.

The V and J genes are TRBV7-3 and TRBJ2-7, with 7 bases matching TRBD2. CDR1 SGHTA and CDR2 FQGTGA come from the germline V gene. The V and J ends lost 1 base and 7 bases, in that order; junction bases with no gene match: 10. The CDR3 covers 15 residues. The CDR3 nucleotides read TGTGCCAGCAGCTTAAGGCCTAGCGGCGCTGCTGAGCAGTACTTC. Amino acids: CASSLRPSGAAEQYF.

This clonotype has more than one count but fewer than ten. The chain couples TRBV15 to TRBJ2-4; D perhaps matches TRBD1 (7 bases). The J call may be wrong; the DNA end is better matched by TRBJ2-5. The CDR3 has 17 residues. CDR1 and CDR2 from the germline V gene are LNHNV and YYDKDF (reference sequence). The CDR3 DNA reads TGTGCCACCAGCAGTCTCCCCGGGCGGGACAGACAAGAGACCCAGTACTTC. Translated: CATSSLPGRDRQETQYF.

The chain combines TRBV12-3 or TRBV12-4 with TRBJ1-1; D is uncertain. Trimming shortened V by 1 base and J by 10 bases, and 16 bases separated the two germline ends. This CDR3 comprises 14 residues. CDR3 nucleotide sequence: TGTGCCAGCAGTTTAGGGGTCGCCTCGAGAGGAGCTTTCTTT. As protein: CASSLGVASRGAFF.

The chain is built from TRBV4-3 and TRBJ1-6; 9 bases map to TRBD1. Germline CDR1 reads LGHNA; CDR2 reads YSLEER. This CDR3 spans 18 amino acids. The trim removed 0 bases at V and 6 bases at J, leaving 9 bases unmatched. The CDR3 coding sequence is TGCGCCAGCAGCCAAGATCTCACGGACAGGGGATTTAATTCACCCCTCCACTTT. As protein: CASSQDLTDRGFNSPLHF.

Only a few counts were recorded for this clonotype. The rearrangement links TRBV4-3 to TRBJ1-4; TRBD1 matches at 8 bases. Germline trimming cut 6 bases from V and 0 bases from J; bases unmatched to any gene: 3. Looked up from germline, CDR1 is LGHNA and CDR2 is YSLEER. The CDR3 length is 15 residues. CDR3 region: CASSGTGATNEKLFF. The CDR3, as DNA: TGCGCCAGCAGTGGGACAGGAGCAACTAATGAAAAACTGTTTTTT.

The chain employs TRBV7-9 and TRBJ1-2; TRBD1 matches at 9 bases. CDR1 and CDR2 (germline): SEHNR, FQNEAQ (reference sequence). CDR3 length: 14 amino acids. The CDR3 DNA reads as TGTGCGTCTACAGGGGGCCTGTATAACTATGGCTACACCTTC. Its translation: CASTGGLYNYGYTF.

This clonotype was detected a few times. This chain joins TRBV7-2 and TRBJ2-1, with unresolved D. CDR1 and CDR2 from the germline V gene are SGHTA and FQGNSA. V lost 6 bases and J 3 bases, leaving 18 bases between the germline ends. The CDR3 runs to 16 residues. This CDR3 is CASSSSGPRNYNEQFF. The CDR3 DNA follows: TGTGCCAGCAGTTCATCTGGACCCCGGAACTACAATGAGCAGTTCTTC.

This chain connects TRBV10-3 to TRBJ2-1, with a weak D call TRBD1 (6 bases). The germline V gene encodes CDR1 ENHRY and CDR2 SYGVKD. The CDR3 covers 14 residues. Deletions cut 10 bases from V and 0 bases from J, with 13 bases between. The CDR3 coding sequence is TGTGCCACCCGACAGGATAGCTCCTACAATGAGCAGTTCTTC. Its protein product is CATRQDSSYNEQFF.